Here is one T cell receptor (beta chain) with its context. No antigen is known for it. Germline V lookup: CDR1 SGHTA, CDR2 FQGNSA. The V end lost 1 base, the J end lost 2 bases, and 8 bases lay between the germline ends. This CDR3 region has 14 residues. This sample is drawn from a study of T cell repertoires and HLA-DP antigens. Study-wide results and caveats: Pre-culture clonality, approximately 0.04, was far below sorted CD137+ clonality of approximately 0.36. Against one allele, clones undetected before culture averaged about 35%; against the other, around 50%.

The repertoire was sequenced with immunoSEQ multiplex PCR; TCRdb's copy has only in-frame clones and lacks some. The sample has approximately 89,000 clones, roughly nine tenths seen once. The sequenced material came from CD4+ T cells from PBMCs. The rearrangement links TRBV7-2 to TRBJ1-2, with D unclear. The TCR comes from a man in his forties or fifties in good health and CMV-seronegative. The CDR3 is CASSLGPSNYGYTF. In DNA form, the CDR3 reads TGTGCCAGCAGCTTAGGACCGTCGAACTATGGCTACACCTTC.